By share, the clone carrying this T cell receptor beta chain ranks as medium-sized (0.01 to 0.1%). Its specificity is not known. This specimen comes from a study of vaccination and CD4 T cells after COVID-19. Overall study context: Sampling after COVID took place at a median of 101 days (range 35 to 161) following diagnosis. Convalescent patients, a few in number, were sampled at day 14 and days 161 to 241 post-vaccination.

Noted time point: late sampling 161 to 241 days after vaccination in a few convalescent patients. Treatment meaning: approximately 10-day PBMC culture with coronavirus spike peptide pools or control peptides (ViraFEST assay). Under the ViraFEST approach, antigen-specific T cells were expanded with peptide pools and TCRs subsequently sequenced. About 1.9 million PBMCs went into each well for culture with 9.5 to 10 IU/ml IL-2 and 10 ug/ml peptide pools. V was pared by 4 bases and J by 9 bases, with 14 bases between. Germline-derived CDR1 and CDR2 are LNHDA and SQIVND (reference sequence). This CDR3 spans 13 amino acids. Cultured CD4+ T cell DNA was sequenced using the Oncomine TCR Beta short-read assay. One entry per CDR3 protein, called by TCRdb with MiXCR from the PCR reads. The sample carries around 27,000 distinct CDR3 sequences, roughly a third recorded once.

This sequence was found in a human donor who had recovered from COVID-19. The specimen was CD4+ T cells from blood, cultured in vitro, collected about 7 months after SARS-CoV-2 vaccination. The chain joins TRBV19 to TRBJ2-3; D might be TRBD1 or TRBD2, each matching 6 bases. The CDR3 is CASSTSRRGTQYF. CDR3 nucleotides: TGTGCCAGTAGTACCTCCCGGAGGGGGACGCAGTATTTT.